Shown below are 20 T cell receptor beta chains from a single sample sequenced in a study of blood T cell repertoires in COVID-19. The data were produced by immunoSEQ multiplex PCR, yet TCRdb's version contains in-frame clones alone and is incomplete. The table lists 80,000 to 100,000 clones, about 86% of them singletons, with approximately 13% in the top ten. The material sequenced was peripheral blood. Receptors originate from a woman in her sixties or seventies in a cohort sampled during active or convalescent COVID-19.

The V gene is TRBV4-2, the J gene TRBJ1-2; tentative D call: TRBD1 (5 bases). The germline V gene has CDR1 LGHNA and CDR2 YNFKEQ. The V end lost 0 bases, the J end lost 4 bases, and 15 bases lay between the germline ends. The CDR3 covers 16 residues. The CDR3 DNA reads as TGTGCCAGCAGCCAAGATGAGCAGGGAACAGTCTATGGCTACACCTTC. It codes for CASSQDEQGTVYGYTF.

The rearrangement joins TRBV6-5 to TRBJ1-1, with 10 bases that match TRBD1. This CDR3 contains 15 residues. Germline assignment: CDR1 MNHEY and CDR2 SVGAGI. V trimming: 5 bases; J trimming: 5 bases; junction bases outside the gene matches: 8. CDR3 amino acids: CASSTIGTGVTEAFF. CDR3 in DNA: TGTGCCAGCAGTACGATCGGGACAGGGGTTACTGAAGCTTTCTTT.

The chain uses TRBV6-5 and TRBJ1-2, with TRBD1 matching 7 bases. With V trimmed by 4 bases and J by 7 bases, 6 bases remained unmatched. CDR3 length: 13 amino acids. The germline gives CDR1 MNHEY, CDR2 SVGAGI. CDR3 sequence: CASSSTGVAGYTF. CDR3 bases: TGTGCCAGCAGTTCCACAGGGGTAGCTGGCTACACCTTC.

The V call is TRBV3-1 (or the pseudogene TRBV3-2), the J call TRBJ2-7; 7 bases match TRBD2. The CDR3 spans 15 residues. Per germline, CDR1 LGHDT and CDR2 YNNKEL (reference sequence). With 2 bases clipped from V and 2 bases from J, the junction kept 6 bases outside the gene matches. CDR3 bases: TGTGCCAGCAGCCAAAGCGGGGCTTCCACCTACGAGCAGTACTTC. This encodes CASSQSGASTYEQYF.

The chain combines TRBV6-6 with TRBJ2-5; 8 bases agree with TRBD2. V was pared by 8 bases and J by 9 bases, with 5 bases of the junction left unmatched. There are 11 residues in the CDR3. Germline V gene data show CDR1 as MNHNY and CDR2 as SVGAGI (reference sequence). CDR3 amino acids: CASLVGGAQYF. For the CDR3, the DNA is TGTGCCAGCCTCGTCGGGGGGGCCCAGTACTTC.

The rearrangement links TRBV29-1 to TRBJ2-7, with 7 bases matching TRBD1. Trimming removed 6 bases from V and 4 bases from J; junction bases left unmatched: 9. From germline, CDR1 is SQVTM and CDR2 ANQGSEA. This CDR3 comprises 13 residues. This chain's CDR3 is CSVKGQSSYEQYF. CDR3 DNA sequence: TGCAGCGTAAAGGGACAGTCTTCTTACGAGCAGTACTTC.

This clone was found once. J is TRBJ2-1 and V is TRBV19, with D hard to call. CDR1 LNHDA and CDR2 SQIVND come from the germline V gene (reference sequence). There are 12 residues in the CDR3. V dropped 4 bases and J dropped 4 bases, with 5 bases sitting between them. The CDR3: CASSKLYNEQFF. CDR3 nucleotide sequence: TGTGCCAGTAGTAAACTGTACAATGAGCAGTTCTTC.

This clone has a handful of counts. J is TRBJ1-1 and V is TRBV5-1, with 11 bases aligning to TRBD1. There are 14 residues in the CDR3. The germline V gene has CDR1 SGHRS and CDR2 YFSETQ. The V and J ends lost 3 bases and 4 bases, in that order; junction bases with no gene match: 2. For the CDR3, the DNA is TGCGCCAGCAGCTGGGGGACAGGGGGCACTGAAGCTTTCTTT. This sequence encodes CASSWGTGGTEAFF.

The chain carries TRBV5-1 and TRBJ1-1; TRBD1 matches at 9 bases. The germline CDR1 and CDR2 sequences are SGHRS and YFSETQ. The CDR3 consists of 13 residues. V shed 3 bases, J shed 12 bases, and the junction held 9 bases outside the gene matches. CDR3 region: CASSSGQGGGTFF. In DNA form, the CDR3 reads TGCGCCAGCAGCTCGGGACAGGGAGGGGGGACTTTCTTT. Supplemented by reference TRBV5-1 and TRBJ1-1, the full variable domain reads KAGVTQTPRYLIKTRGQQVTLSCSPISGHRSVSWYQQTPGQGLQFLFEYFSETQRNKGNFPGRFSGRQFSNSRSEMNVSTLELGDSALYLCASSSGQGGGTFFGQGTRLTVV.

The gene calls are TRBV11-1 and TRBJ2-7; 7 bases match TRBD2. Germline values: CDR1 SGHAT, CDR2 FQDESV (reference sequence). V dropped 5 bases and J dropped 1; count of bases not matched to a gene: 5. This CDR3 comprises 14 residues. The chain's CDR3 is CASSISGFSYEQYF. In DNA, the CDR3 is TGTGCCAGCAGCATTAGCGGGTTTTCCTACGAGCAGTACTTC.

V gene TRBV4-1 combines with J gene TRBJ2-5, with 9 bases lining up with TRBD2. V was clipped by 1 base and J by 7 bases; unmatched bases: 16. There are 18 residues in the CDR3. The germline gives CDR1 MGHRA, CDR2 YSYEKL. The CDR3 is CASSQGVGAGGYSGTQYF. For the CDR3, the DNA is TGCGCCAGCAGCCAAGGGGTGGGAGCGGGGGGTTATTCAGGGACCCAGTACTTC.

The CDR3 bases are TGTGCCAGCACCATACAGGGGATCTATGGCTACACCTTC. This codes for CASTIQGIYGYTF. This chain uses TRBV6-5 with TRBJ1-2, with 7 bases that match TRBD1. Losses at the gene ends were 7 bases for V and 4 bases for J; bases not matched to a gene: 6. CDR1 and CDR2 from the germline V gene are MNHEY and SVGAGI. This CDR3 contains 13 residues.

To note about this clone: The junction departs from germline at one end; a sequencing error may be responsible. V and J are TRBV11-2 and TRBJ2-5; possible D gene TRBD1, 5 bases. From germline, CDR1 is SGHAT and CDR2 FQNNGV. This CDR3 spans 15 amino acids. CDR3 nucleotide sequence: TGTGCCAGCAGCAGGGCTGGGGCCAGACAAGGGACCCAGTACTTC. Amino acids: CASSRAGARQGTQYF.

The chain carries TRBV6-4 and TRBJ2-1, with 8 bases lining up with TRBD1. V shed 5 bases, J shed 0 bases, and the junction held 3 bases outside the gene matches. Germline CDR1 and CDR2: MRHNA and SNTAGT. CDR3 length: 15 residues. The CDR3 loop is CASSSGQGSYNEQFF. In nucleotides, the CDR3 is TGTGCCAGCAGTTCCGGACAGGGCTCCTACAATGAGCAGTTCTTC.

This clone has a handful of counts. The CDR3 nucleotides are TGTGCCAGCAGCCAAGGGGGACAGGGGAGGGAAAAACTGTTTTTT. Amino acids: CASSQGGQGREKLFF. This rearrangement joins TRBV3-1 (or the pseudogene TRBV3-2) to TRBJ1-4; 10 bases fit TRBD1. The germline CDR1 and CDR2 sequences are LGHDT and YNNKEL (reference sequence). The CDR3 has 15 residues. J gave up 8 bases and V 1 base, and 4 bases lay outside the gene matches.

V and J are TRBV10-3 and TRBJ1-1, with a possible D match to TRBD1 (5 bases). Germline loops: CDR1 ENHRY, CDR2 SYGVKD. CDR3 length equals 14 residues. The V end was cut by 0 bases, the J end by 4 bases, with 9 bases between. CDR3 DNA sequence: TGTGCCATCAGTGAGTCGGGGGGAGGCACTGAAGCTTTCTTT. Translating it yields CAISESGGGTEAFF.

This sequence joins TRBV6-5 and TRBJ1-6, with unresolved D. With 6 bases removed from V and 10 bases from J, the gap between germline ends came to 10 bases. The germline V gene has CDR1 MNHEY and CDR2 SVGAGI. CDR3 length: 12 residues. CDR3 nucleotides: TGTGCCAGCAGCGACACCCACTCACCCCTCCACTTT. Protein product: CASSDTHSPLHF.

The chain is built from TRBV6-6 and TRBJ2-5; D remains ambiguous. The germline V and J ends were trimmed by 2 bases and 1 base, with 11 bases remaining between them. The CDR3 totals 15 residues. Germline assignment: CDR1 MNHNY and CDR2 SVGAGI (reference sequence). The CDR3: CASSYPGSSQETQYF. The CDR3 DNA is TGTGCCAGCAGTTACCCGGGTTCGAGCCAAGAGACCCAGTACTTC.

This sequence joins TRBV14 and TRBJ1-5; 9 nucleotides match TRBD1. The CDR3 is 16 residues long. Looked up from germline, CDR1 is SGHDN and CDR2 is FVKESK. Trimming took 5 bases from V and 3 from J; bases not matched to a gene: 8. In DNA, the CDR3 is TGTGCCAGCAGCGAGCCGGGACAGGGCGCCAATCAGCCCCAGCATTTT. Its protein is CASSEPGQGANQPQHF.

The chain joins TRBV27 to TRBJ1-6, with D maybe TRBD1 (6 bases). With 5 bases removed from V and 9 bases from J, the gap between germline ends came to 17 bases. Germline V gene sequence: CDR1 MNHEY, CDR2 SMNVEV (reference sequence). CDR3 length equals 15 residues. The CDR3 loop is CASSTGRGQASPLHF. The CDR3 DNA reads TGTGCCAGCAGTACAGGGCGGGGGCAGGCTTCACCCCTCCACTTT.